Each of the 3 T cell receptor beta chains below was sequenced from the same sample in a study of CD8 T cells in ankylosing spondylitis. TCRdb independently ran MiXCR on the 5' RACE reads; one entry per CDR3 protein. The sample consists of under 250,000 distinct CDR3 sequences, approximately 10% of them appearing once. Sequenced input: blood, either unsorted or a sorted T cell fraction (not recorded which). The receptors were gathered from a male donor with ankylosing spondylitis or in good health (not recorded which).

At least ten counts were recorded for this clonotype. V and J are TRBV28 and TRBJ2-7, with unresolved D. There are 14 residues in the CDR3. Germline V gene data show CDR1 as MDHEN and CDR2 as SYDVKM. V gave up 3 bases and J gave up 2 bases, with 11 bases separating them. CDR3 sequence (DNA): TGTGCCAGCAGTTTTTCTAGGCCGGCCTACGAGCAGTACTTC. Its translation: CASSFSRPAYEQYF.

V is TRBV7-2 and J is TRBJ1-5; no firm D call. Trimming pared 4 bases from V and 0 bases from J, leaving 10 bases between. Germline CDR1 and CDR2: SGHTA and FQGNSA. This CDR3 has 15 residues. DNA of the CDR3: TGTGCCAGCAGCTCAGACGGGTATAGCAATCAGCCCCAGCATTTT. Its translation is CASSSDGYSNQPQHF.

This clonotype showed up many times. J is TRBJ1-5 and V is TRBV21-1; the table calls TRBD1, which could not be checked here. TRBV21-1 represents a pseudogene. The length of the CDR3 is 18 residues. In DNA form, the CDR3 reads TGTGCCAGCAGCAAAAAGGCTCAGGTCAGGGGGTATCATCAGCCCCAGCATTTT. The encoded protein is CASSKKAQVRGYHQPQHF.